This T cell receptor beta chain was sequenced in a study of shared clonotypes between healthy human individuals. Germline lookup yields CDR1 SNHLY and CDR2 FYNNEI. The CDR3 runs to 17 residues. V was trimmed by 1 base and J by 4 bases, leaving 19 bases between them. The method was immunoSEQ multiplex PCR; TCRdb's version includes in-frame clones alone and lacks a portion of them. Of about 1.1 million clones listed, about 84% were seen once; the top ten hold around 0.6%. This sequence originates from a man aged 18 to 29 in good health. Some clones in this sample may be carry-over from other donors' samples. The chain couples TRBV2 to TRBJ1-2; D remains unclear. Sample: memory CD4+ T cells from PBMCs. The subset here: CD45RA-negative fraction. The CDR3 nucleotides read TGTGCCAGCAGTGAAGGCGGGGTAAAGGACTTCAGCTATGGCTACACCTTC. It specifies CASSEGGVKDFSYGYTF. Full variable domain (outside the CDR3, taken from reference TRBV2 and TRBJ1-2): EPEVTQTPSHQVTQMGQEVILRCVPISNHLYFYWYRQILGQKVEFLVSFYNNEISEKSEIFDDQFSVERPDGSNFTLKIRSTKLEDSAMYFCASSEGGVKDFSYGYTFGSGTRLTVV.